This T cell receptor beta chain was obtained from a study of a mutant IDH1 vaccine in newly diagnosed glioma. Profiled with immunoSEQ multiplex PCR; TCRdb holds only in-frame clones, not every one. The table includes some 30,000 clones, around 89% detected once. This CDR3 spans 13 amino acids. CDR1 and CDR2 (germline): SGHAT, FQDESV (reference sequence). Between the trimmed V and J ends, which lost 3 bases and 3 bases, there was a span of 6 bases. Worth noting for this clone: Its specificity is unknown.

Time point of the sample: week 23, last vaccination. Each vaccine dose was 300 ug of mutant IDH1 20-mer peptide, with topical imiquimod. Sequencing was performed on PBMCs, taken from a glioma patient whose treatment included an IDH1 peptide vaccine. This receptor was obtained from a middle-aged man with glioma. This chain links TRBV11-1 with TRBJ2-1; D gene unclear. The CDR3 DNA sequence: TGTGCCAGCAGCTTTCAAAGCTACAATGAGCAGTTCTTC. Amino acids: CASSFQSYNEQFF. Using reference TRBV11-1 and TRBJ2-1 for the parts outside the CDR3, the full variable domain is EAEVAQSPRYKITEKSQAVAFWCDPISGHATLYWYRQILGQGPELLVQFQDESVVDDSQLPKDRFSAERLKGVDSTLKIQPAELGDSAMYLCASSFQSYNEQFFGPGTRLTVL.